Listed below are T cell receptor beta chains from one sample, sequenced in a study of T cell responses to AZD1222 COVID-19 vaccine. TCRdb's table, derived via immunoSEQ multiplex PCR, lists solely in-frame clones and lacks some. Of some 250,000 clones listed, 90% to 95% were seen once; the top ten hold 0.55%. Sequencing was performed on peripheral blood, taken 28 days after the second AZD1222 dose. The receptors were gathered from an adult who received the AZD1222 COVID-19 vaccine. Each CDR3 is given with its conserved first and last residue. A D gene is named only where the DNA matches it firmly. Expanded clones get a size class; other rows say once, few or many, or leave the size out.

size	D	J	V	CDR3	DNA
-	-	TRBJ1-2	TRBV12-3/TRBV12-4	CASSSSGYSNYTF	TGTGCCAGCAGTTCTTCAGGTTATAGCAACTACACCTTC
-	TRBD2	TRBJ2-5	TRBV3-1/TRBV3-2	CASSVAGEGETQYF	TGTGCCAGCAGCGTAGCGGGGGAGGGGGAGACCCAGTACTTC
-	TRBD1	TRBJ1-1	TRBV2	CASRPGTVGTEAFF	TGTGCCAGCAGACCCGGGACAGTGGGAACTGAAGCTTTCTTT
once	-	TRBJ2-1	TRBV7-2	CASSLELGEQFF	TGTGCCAGCAGTCTAGAACTCGGTGAGCAGTTCTTC
-	-	TRBJ2-2	TRBV7-3	CASSRQVLSGELFF	TGTGCCAGCAGCAGACAGGTTTTGAGCGGGGAGCTGTTTTTT
-	-	TRBJ2-7	TRBV11-2	CASSLVRVPIYEQYF	TGTGCCAGCAGCTTAGTTAGGGTCCCGATCTACGAGCAGTACTTC
-	TRBD1	TRBJ2-7	TRBV19	CASSSFTTGGAYEQYF	TGTGCCAGTAGTAGTTTCACCACAGGGGGCGCGTACGAGCAGTACTTC
-	-	TRBJ2-7	TRBV19	CASRDPAYEQYF	TGTGCCAGTAGAGACCCTGCCTACGAGCAGTACTTC
-	TRBD1	TRBJ2-5	TRBV7-3	CASSPAGGRETQYF	TGTGCCAGCAGCCCGGCAGGGGGCAGGGAGACCCAGTACTTC
-	-	TRBJ2-2	TRBV27	CASSPRGQSTGELFF	TGTGCCAGCAGTCCCCGCGGGCAATCCACCGGGGAGCTGTTTTTT
-	-	TRBJ1-1	TRBV5-1	CASSLRGQPNTEAFF	TGCGCCAGCAGCCTCCGTGGACAGCCGAACACTGAAGCTTTCTTT
once	-	TRBJ2-7	TRBV2	CASSRLEQYF	TGTGCCAGCAGTCGGTTGGAGCAGTACTTC
-	TRBD1	TRBJ2-5	TRBV5-6	CASSYRDRAWETQYF	TGTGCCAGCAGCTATCGGGACAGGGCGTGGGAGACCCAGTACTTC
-	-	TRBJ1-3	TRBV7-9	CASSLRNTIYF	TGTGCCAGCAGCTTGAGAAACACCATATATTTT
-	TRBD1	TRBJ1-4	TRBV28	CASSTLDRVGRKLFF	TGTGCCAGCAGTACCCTAGACAGGGTAGGGCGAAAACTGTTTTTT
-	-	TRBJ1-3	TRBV7-8	CASSLGTGTDSGNTIYF	TGTGCCAGCAGCTTAGGGACCGGGACTGACTCTGGAAACACCATATATTTT
-	-	TRBJ2-7	TRBV21-1	CASSKQSYEQYF	TGTGCCAGCAGCAAACAGTCCTACGAGCAGTACTTC
-	-	TRBJ1-6	TRBV28	CASTGGSVSPLHF	TGTGCCAGCACAGGAGGGTCGGTTTCACCCCTCCACTTT
once	-	TRBJ1-5	TRBV6-5	CASSYSGSGQPQHF	TGTGCCAGCAGTTACTCTGGTAGTGGACAGCCCCAGCATTTT
-	TRBD1	TRBJ2-2	TRBV3-1/TRBV3-2	CASSQRDRNTGELFF	TGTGCCAGCAGCCAACGGGACAGGAACACCGGGGAGCTGTTTTTT
-	TRBD2	TRBJ2-1	TRBV4-2	CASSPSGRGGGNEQFF	TGTGCCAGCAGCCCATCGGGGCGGGGGGGTGGCAATGAGCAGTTCTTC
-	-	TRBJ2-1	TRBV28	CASSLRRQGIEQFF	TGTGCCAGCAGTTTAAGGCGGCAGGGGATTGAGCAGTTCTTC
-	-	TRBJ1-6	TRBV28	CASSDSLSPLHF	TGTGCCAGCAGTGATTCACTTTCACCCCTCCACTTT
-	-	TRBJ2-2	TRBV24-1	CATSRGASANTGELFF	TGTGCCACCTCCCGCGGGGCGTCCGCGAACACCGGGGAGCTGTTTTTT
-	-	TRBJ1-1	TRBV28	CASSLAKTEAFF	TGTGCCAGCAGTTTGGCAAAGACTGAAGCTTTCTTT
-	TRBD1	TRBJ1-3	TRBV5-1	CASSLRTGENTIYF	TGCGCCAGCAGCCTGCGGACAGGGGAGAACACCATATATTTT
-	-	TRBJ1-4	TRBV5-1	CASSMDTSEKLFF	TGCGCCAGCAGCATGGACACCTCTGAAAAACTGTTTTTT
few	-	TRBJ2-1	TRBV4-3	CASSLSLGNEQFF	TGCGCCAGCAGCCTATCCCTGGGCAATGAGCAGTTCTTC
few	-	TRBJ1-4	TRBV5-1	CASSGQDNEKLFF	TGCGCCAGCTCAGGACAAGACAATGAAAAACTGTTTTTT
-	-	TRBJ1-2	TRBV4-2	CASSRSLGGKIYGYTF	TGTGCCAGCAGCCGATCTCTAGGAGGAAAAATCTATGGCTACACCTTC
-	-	TRBJ1-5	TRBV7-2	CASTLGSYNQPQHF	TGTGCCAGCACCCTGGGGTCTTACAATCAGCCCCAGCATTTT
once	TRBD2	TRBJ2-1	TRBV3-1/TRBV3-2	CASAGLAGNEQFF	TGTGCTTCGGCGGGACTAGCAGGCAATGAGCAGTTCTTC
-	-	TRBJ2-5	TRBV14	CASSPLLGGETQYF	TGTGCCAGCAGCCCCCTTCTGGGTGGAGAGACCCAGTACTTC
-	-	TRBJ1-1	TRBV12-3/TRBV12-4	CAAGARGTEAFF	TGTGCAGCCGGGGCGAGGGGGACTGAAGCTTTCTTT
-	TRBD1	TRBJ2-1	TRBV7-7	CASSPGTGFTEQFF	TGTGCTAGCAGCCCCGGGACAGGGTTTACGGAGCAGTTCTTC
-	-	TRBJ2-5	TRBV4-2	CASSRGEGPQETQYF	TGTGCCAGCAGCAGGGGGGAGGGGCCCCAAGAGACCCAGTACTTC
-	TRBD2	TRBJ2-7	TRBV19	CASSTSGRTKQYF	TGTGCCAGTAGCACTAGCGGGAGAACTAAGCAGTACTTC
-	-	TRBJ1-2	TRBV28	CASSTGINGGYTF	TGTGCCAGCAGCACCGGTATCAACGGTGGCTACACCTTC
-	TRBD2	TRBJ2-7	TRBV28	CASSSGRGEQYF	TGTGCCAGCAGTAGCGGGAGGGGTGAGCAGTACTTC
-	-	TRBJ2-7	TRBV7-9	CASSLTGSPYEQYF	TGTGCCAGCAGCTTAACGGGGTCACCCTACGAGCAGTACTTC
-	-	TRBJ2-2	TRBV4-1	CASSQRTRGGELFF	TGCGCCAGCAGCCAGAGGACGAGGGGCGGGGAGCTGTTTTTT
-	-	TRBJ2-7	TRBV4-1	CASSQDGEYPYEQYF	TGCGCCAGCAGCCAAGACGGGGAATACCCCTACGAGCAGTACTTC
-	-	TRBJ2-4	TRBV20-1	CSASNQLAKNIQYF	TGCAGTGCTAGTAACCAGCTAGCCAAAAACATTCAGTACTTC
-	TRBD1	TRBJ1-2	TRBV19	CASSTTGTANYGYTF	TGTGCCAGTAGTACCACCGGGACAGCTAACTATGGCTACACCTTC
once	-	TRBJ2-1	TRBV2	CASSGTTKSYNEQFF	TGTGCCAGCAGTGGTACGACTAAATCCTACAATGAGCAGTTCTTC
once	TRBD2	TRBJ2-1	TRBV4-1	CASSPATSGGAYNEQFF	TGCGCCAGCAGCCCAGCAACTAGCGGGGGGGCCTACAATGAGCAGTTCTTC
-	-	TRBJ2-5	TRBV18	CASSPSLARQVKETQYF	TGTGCCAGCTCACCATCCCTGGCAAGACAAGTCAAAGAGACCCAGTACTTC
-	TRBD1	TRBJ1-2	TRBV28	CASSLTGRGQNYGYTF	TGTGCCAGCAGTCTTACGGGCAGGGGGCAGAACTATGGCTACACCTTC